The 15 T cell receptor beta chains presented below share a single source sample, sequenced in a study of T-cell reconstitution after alpha-beta-depleted transplantation in children. The TCRbeta library was prepared with unique molecular identifiers. TCRdb redid the calling of the PCR reads with MiXCR, one entry per CDR3 protein. This sample has roughly 500,000 distinct CDR3 sequences, with 10% to 13% found just once. Sequenced material: PBMCs, taken before TCRalphabeta/CD19-depleted stem cell transplant. These receptors were obtained from a child under 10 years old with inherited bone marrow failure, due to receive a stem cell transplant.

The genes are TRBV3-1 and TRBJ2-5; D might be TRBD2 (5 bases). The CDR3 spans 14 residues. The ends were cut back, 0 bases at V and 5 bases at J, with 10 bases in the middle. The germline V gene has CDR1 LGHDT and CDR2 YNNKEL (reference sequence). The CDR3 sequence is CASSQDARGETQYF. CDR3 DNA: TGTGCCAGCAGCCAAGATGCTCGCGGGGAGACCCAGTACTTC.

This chain joins TRBV19 and TRBJ2-1, with D possibly being TRBD1 (6 bases). V was cut by 4 bases and J by 7 bases, with 20 bases left in between. Germline V gene lookup returns CDR1 LNHDA and CDR2 SQIVND (reference sequence). The CDR3 totals 16 residues. The CDR3 DNA sequence: TGTGCCAGTAGTAATCCCGGGACATCAATTCGAAATGAGCAGTTCTTC. Its protein is CASSNPGTSIRNEQFF.

This clonotype showed up many times. The chain carries TRBV5-5 and TRBJ2-3; 10 bases are shared with TRBD2. Trimming removed 4 bases from V and 0 bases from J; junction bases left unmatched: 8. CDR3 length: 17 residues. Germline V lookup: CDR1 SGHKS, CDR2 YYEKEE (reference sequence). This CDR3 is CASSRSGRQTSTDTQYF. For the CDR3, the DNA is TGTGCCAGCAGCCGTAGCGGGAGGCAAACCAGCACAGATACGCAGTATTTT.

The table lists this clonotype with many counts. The gene calls are TRBV7-8 and TRBJ1-2, with D maybe TRBD1 (5 bases). There are 14 residues in the CDR3. The V end was cut by 0 bases, the J end by 4 bases, with 9 bases between. Germline V gives CDR1 SGHVS, CDR2 FQNEAQ. The CDR3 bases are TGTGCCAGCAGCTTAGCGGGTAGGGGCTATGGCTACACCTTC. Protein: CASSLAGRGYGYTF. Looking up the rest from reference TRBV7-8 and TRBJ1-2 gives the full variable domain: GAGVSQSPRYKVAKRGQDVALRCDPISGHVSLFWYQQALGQGPEFLTYFQNEAQLDKSGLPSDRFFAERPEGSVSTLKIQRTQQEDSAVYLCASSLAGRGYGYTFGSGTRLTVV.

This clonotype has ten or more counts. The rearrangement links TRBV6-5 to TRBJ1-2; TRBD1 agrees at 7 bases. The CDR3 consists of 13 residues. V lost 4 bases to trimming and J lost 8 bases; unmatched junction nucleotides: 7. CDR1 and CDR2 from the germline V gene are MNHEY and SVGAGI. CDR3 in DNA: TGTGCCAGCAGTTCGACAGGGTTCAAGGGCTACACCTTC. It yields the protein CASSSTGFKGYTF.

This clonotype showed up many times. V gene TRBV20-1 combines with J gene TRBJ2-3; 7 nucleotides agree with TRBD1. The CDR3 has 15 residues. Germline CDR1 DFQATT, CDR2 SNEGSKA (reference sequence). V dropped 4 bases and J dropped 0; count of bases not matched to a gene: 7. The CDR3 protein is CSATLTGSSTDTQYF. CDR3 DNA sequence: TGCAGTGCTACCTTGACAGGGTCCAGCACAGATACGCAGTATTTT.

This clonotype has a count of ten or more. This chain links TRBV5-4 with TRBJ2-2; no clear D. This CDR3 has 14 amino acids. V lost 2 bases and J 0 bases, leaving 5 bases between the germline ends. Per germline, CDR1 SGHNT and CDR2 YYREEE (reference sequence). CDR3: CASSFRANTGELFF. DNA of the CDR3: TGTGCCAGCAGCTTTCGTGCGAACACCGGGGAGCTGTTTTTT.

This clonotype was seen only a few times. The rearrangement links TRBV4-1 to TRBJ2-6; TRBD1 matches at 7 bases. Per germline, CDR1 MGHRA and CDR2 YSYEKL. The CDR3 runs 21 residues. The ends lost 0 bases at V and 0 bases at J; junction bases unmatched: 14. In DNA, the CDR3 is TGCGCCAGCAGCCAAGATATCTTCGGGACAGACACCTTCTCTGGGGCCAACGTCCTGACTTTC. The encoded protein is CASSQDIFGTDTFSGANVLTF.

This clonotype was observed a few times. This chain connects TRBV27 to TRBJ1-2, with D hard to call. The CDR3 is 14 residues long. From germline, CDR1 is MNHEY and CDR2 SMNVEV (reference sequence). The V end lost 1 base, the J end lost 4 bases, and 10 bases lay between the germline ends. For the CDR3, the DNA is TGTGCCAGCAGTTTATTCCCGGCGCGCTATGGCTACACCTTC. Its protein product is CASSLFPARYGYTF.

This clonotype was observed a few times. The V call is TRBV5-6, the J call TRBJ2-1, with D possibly TRBD2 on 6 matching bases. With 4 bases removed from V and 7 bases from J, the gap between germline ends came to 21 bases. The CDR3 is 16 residues long. Germline values: CDR1 SGHDT, CDR2 YYEEEE. The CDR3 is CASSRTPGVIGNEQFF. The CDR3 DNA reads TGTGCCAGCAGCCGAACACCGGGAGTCATAGGAAATGAGCAGTTCTTC.

This clonotype was counted many times. The chain is built from TRBV7-8 and TRBJ2-7; D gene unclear. V lost 1 base and J 4 bases, leaving 8 bases between the germline ends. Looked up from germline, CDR1 is SGHVS and CDR2 is FQNEAQ. The CDR3 consists of 13 residues. The DNA for the CDR3 is TGTGCCAGCAGCTTAGTGCAGTCATACGAGCAGTACTTC. This translates into CASSLVQSYEQYF. Combining the CDR3 with reference TRBV7-8 and TRBJ2-7 gives the whole variable domain GAGVSQSPRYKVAKRGQDVALRCDPISGHVSLFWYQQALGQGPEFLTYFQNEAQLDKSGLPSDRFFAERPEGSVSTLKIQRTQQEDSAVYLCASSLVQSYEQYFGPGTRLTVT.

The table lists this clonotype with many counts. V and J are TRBV5-1 and TRBJ2-7; possibly TRBD1 for D (5 bases). This CDR3 spans 17 amino acids. The germline V gene encodes CDR1 SGHRS and CDR2 YFSETQ. Trimming removed 0 bases at V and 3 bases at J, with 19 bases between. Here the CDR3 DNA reads TGCGCCAGCAGCTTGGGTCTGACAGCCCTACCAAACTACGAGCAGTACTTC. This encodes CASSLGLTALPNYEQYF.

This clonotype was seen at least ten times. The chain employs TRBV5-1 and TRBJ2-2, with unresolved D. Germline V lookup: CDR1 SGHRS, CDR2 YFSETQ. CDR3 size: 11 residues. V lost 6 bases and J 5 bases, leaving 5 bases between the germline ends. The CDR3 bases are TGCGCCAGCACCTTAACCGGGGAGCTGTTTTTT. Its protein product is CASTLTGELFF. Supplemented by reference TRBV5-1 and TRBJ2-2, the full variable domain reads KAGVTQTPRYLIKTRGQQVTLSCSPISGHRSVSWYQQTPGQGLQFLFEYFSETQRNKGNFPGRFSGRQFSNSRSEMNVSTLELGDSALYLCASTLTGELFFGEGSRLTVL.

Many counts were recorded for this clonotype. V gene TRBV28 combines with J gene TRBJ2-7; D gene unclear. The CDR3 is made up of 14 amino acids. V lost 2 bases and J lost 4, with 12 bases in between. Germline values: CDR1 MDHEN, CDR2 SYDVKM. CDR3 bases: TGTGCCAGCAGTTTAAATCTGGGCGGATACGAGCAGTACTTC. Protein sequence: CASSLNLGGYEQYF.

This clonotype was found many times. The V gene is TRBV2, the J gene TRBJ2-2; 13 positions match TRBD2. After removal of 1 base from V and 5 bases from J, the junction contained 7 bases not matched to a gene. Germline CDR1 is SNHLY and CDR2 is FYNNEI. The CDR3 spans 18 residues. The chain's CDR3 is CASSEDRTSGRVTGELFF. The CDR3 nucleotides are TGTGCCAGCAGTGAAGATCGAACTAGCGGGAGGGTGACCGGGGAGCTGTTTTTT.